The TCR beta chain under discussion was sequenced for a study of memory CD4+ T cells and cytomegalovirus serostatus (dated by TCRdb to about 2019). Describing the broader study: The cohort comprised around 35 healthy Belgian adults, 9 CMV seropositive and roughly 24 CMV seronegative. The study sequenced CD4+ memory TCRbeta repertoires of a Belgian cohort with known cytomegalovirus serostatus to replicate a published TCR-based CMV serostatus classifier. The study at large found these results: Only CD4+CD45RO+ memory cells were sequenced, in contrast to the original study, which included naive and memory CD4+ and CD8+ populations. Among the 150 to 200 previously reported CMV-associated TCRbeta sequences, roughly 68 showed up in the CD4+ memory repertoires, with each one found in between one and five individuals. CMV serostatus prediction reached a median bootstrapped AUC of about 0.94 with the original framework and about 0.93 with a US-trained random forest. The original-framework classifier achieved a median bootstrapped AUC of almost 0.97 with a 95% CI of 0.76-1.00 on the Belgian cohort. Results were interpreted as suggesting that the CMV-associated TCR signature is largely present in the CD4+ memory repertoire.

Single viable CD3+CD4+CD8-CD45RO+ cells were sorted as memory CD4+ T cells on a FACSAria II. To determine CMV serostatus, a Roche Elecsys assay was used that detects serum IgG against CMV pp150, pp28, p38 and p52. After thawing, total CD4+ T cells were enriched by positive selection with CD4 magnetic microbeads. The samples came from a different study that was designed specifically to examine the CD4+ T cell memory repertoire. Peripheral blood mononuclear cells were isolated and cryopreserved according to standard operating procedures, and serum was kept at -80 degrees C. The staining used CD3-PerCP (BW264/56), CD4-APC (RPA-T4), CD45RO-PE (UCHT1) and CD8-Pacific Orange (3B5) antibodies, and Sytox blue was used to exclude non-viable cells. V is pruned by 2 bases and J by 6 bases, leaving 11 bases of the junction without a gene match. The CDR3 goes from the cysteine to the phenylalanine over 19 residues. Here the CDR3 DNA is all that survives: 57 bases in frame from base 1. Looking up the germline V gene yields CDR1 SGDLS and CDR2 YYNGEE.

A word on this clone: This clone's antigen is unknown. Qualities for individual bases were not recorded, and no much larger clone is one base off.

Genomic DNA was extracted from sorted cells with the Quick-DNA Microprep Kit. Amplification of TCRbeta DNA was done with the immunoSEQ hsTCRbeta kit, following the protocol from the manufacturer. An Illumina MiSeq instrument was used to sequence the TCRbeta libraries. In the paper's pipeline: Once out-of-frame sequences had been removed, about 2,000,000 distinct TCRbeta sequences were left, which works out to an average of roughly 70,000 per individual. Each individual was scored by the count of roughly 160 previously reported CMV-associated TCRbeta sequences and the total productive distinct TCRbeta count. A beta-binomial model was reimplemented in Python, and scikit-learn random forests with default parameters were trained on data from the US cohort. Classifier performance on the Belgian cohort was summarized as median AUC with percentile confidence intervals calculated over 10,000 bootstrap iterations. The source is immuneACCESS, and TCRdb retained only in-frame sequences with V and J called. Part of the clones is not carried over; for the studies checked, unresolved V genes explain less than half of this, and the remainder is unexplained. The DNA was the basis for D and trimming; V, J and clone size are from that table. The sample table lists more than 45,000 clones, around 80% of them with a count of one. 0.85% to 1.2% of the sample is in the top ten clones.

The sequencing input was memory CD4+ T cells from blood. The rearrangement joined TRBV9 to TRBJ2-2; the junction holds 15 bases that match TRBD2. This receptor was obtained from an adult in good health and CMV-seronegative. CDR3 reads: CASSVGTSGRQRVAGELFF. The DNA sequence follows: TGTGCCAGCAGCGTCGGGACTAGCGGGAGGCAGAGAGTCGCCGGGGAGCTGTTTTTT.